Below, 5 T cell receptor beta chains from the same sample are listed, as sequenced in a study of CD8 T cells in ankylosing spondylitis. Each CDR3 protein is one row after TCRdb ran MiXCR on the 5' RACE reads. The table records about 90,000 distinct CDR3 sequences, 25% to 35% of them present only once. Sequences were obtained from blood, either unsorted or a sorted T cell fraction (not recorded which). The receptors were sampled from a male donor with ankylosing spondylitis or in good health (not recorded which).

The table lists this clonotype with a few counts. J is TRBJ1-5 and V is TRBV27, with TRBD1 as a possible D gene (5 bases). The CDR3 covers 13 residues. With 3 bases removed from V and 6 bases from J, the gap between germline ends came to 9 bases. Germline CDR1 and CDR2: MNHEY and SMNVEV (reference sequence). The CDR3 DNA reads TGTGCCAGCAGTTTCGAGGGGAGTCAGCCCCAGCATTTT. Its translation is CASSFEGSQPQHF.

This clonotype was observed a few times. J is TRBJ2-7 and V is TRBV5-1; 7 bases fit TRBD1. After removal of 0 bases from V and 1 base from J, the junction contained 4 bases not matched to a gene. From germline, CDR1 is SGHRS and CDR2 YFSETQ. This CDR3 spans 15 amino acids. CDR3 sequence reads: CASSLGRQGSYEQYF. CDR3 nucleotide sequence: TGCGCCAGCAGCTTGGGGAGACAGGGATCCTACGAGCAGTACTTC. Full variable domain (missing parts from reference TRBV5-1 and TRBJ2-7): KAGVTQTPRYLIKTRGQQVTLSCSPISGHRSVSWYQQTPGQGLQFLFEYFSETQRNKGNFPGRFSGRQFSNSRSEMNVSTLELGDSALYLCASSLGRQGSYEQYFGPGTRLTVT.

The CDR3 DNA reads TGCAGTGCTCTGAACAGTGCTACCACAGATACGCAGTATTTT. This codes for CSALNSATTDTQYF. The chain recombines TRBV20-1 with TRBJ2-3; D is uncertain. The germline CDR1 and CDR2 sequences are DFQATT and SNEGSKA (reference sequence). This CDR3 is 14 amino acids long. V lost 5 bases and J lost 2, with 14 bases in between.

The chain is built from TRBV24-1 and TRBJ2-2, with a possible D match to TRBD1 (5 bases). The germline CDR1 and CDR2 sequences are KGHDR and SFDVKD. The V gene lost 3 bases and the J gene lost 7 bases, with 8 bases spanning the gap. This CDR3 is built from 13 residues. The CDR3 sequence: CATSDAGFGELFF. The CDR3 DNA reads TGTGCCACCAGTGATGCAGGGTTCGGGGAGCTGTTTTTT.

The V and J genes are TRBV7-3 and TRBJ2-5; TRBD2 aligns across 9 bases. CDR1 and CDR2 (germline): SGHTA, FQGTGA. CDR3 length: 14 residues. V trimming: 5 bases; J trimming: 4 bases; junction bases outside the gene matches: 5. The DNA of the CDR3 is TGTGCCAGCAGCCGTAGCGGGAGCAGAGAGACCCAGTACTTC. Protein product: CASSRSGSRETQYF. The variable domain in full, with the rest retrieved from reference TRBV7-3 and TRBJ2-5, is GAGVSQTPSNKVTEKGKYVELRCDPISGHTALYWYRQSLGQGPEFLIYFQGTGAADDSGLPNDRFFAVRPEGSVSTLKIQRTERGDSAVYLCASSRSGSRETQYFGPGTRLLVL.